The rows below give T cell receptor beta chains drawn from one sample of a study of T cells after posttransplantation cyclophosphamide. The repertoire was sequenced with immunoSEQ multiplex PCR; TCRdb's copy has only in-frame clones and lacks some. The sample consists of roughly 4,200 clones, more than 80% of them appearing once. The sequenced sample was CD4+ T cells sorted from blood, obtained around 33 weeks after a stem cell transplant with posttransplant cyclophosphamide. These receptors originate from a male patient in his thirties who received an allogeneic stem cell transplant from a related donor, was CMV-positive, and had no GVHD. The T cells may come from the graft donor. CDR3s include the opening cysteine and the closing phenylalanine or tryptophan. The order of the fields is clone size, V gene, D gene, J gene, CDR3 length, CDR3 protein, CDR3 DNA. A D gene is named only where the DNA matches it firmly. Clone size appears in some rows only: once, few, many, or a class for an expanded clone.

>.|TRBV10-3|TRBD1|TRBJ2-7|16
CAISEGQGDSGYEQYF
TGTGCCATCAGTGAGGGACAGGGGGACTCAGGCTACGAGCAGTACTTC
>.|TRBV9|.|TRBJ2-7|14
CASSVGGTSSEQYF
TGTGCCAGCAGCGTAGGCGGGACCAGCAGCGAGCAGTACTTC
>once|TRBV10-3|.|TRBJ1-1|11
CAISAREEAFF
TGTGCCATCAGTGCCCGGGAGGAAGCTTTCTTT
>.|TRBV2|TRBD1|TRBJ2-7|15
CASTREGQAWLEQYF
TGTGCCAGCACCCGCGAGGGACAGGCCTGGCTGGAGCAGTACTTC
>.|TRBV29-1|TRBD1|TRBJ2-7|13
CSPPPDRAYEQYF
TGCAGCCCGCCCCCCGACAGGGCCTACGAGCAGTACTTC
>.|TRBV27|.|TRBJ1-5|14
CASSLWQGNQPQHF
TGTGCCAGCAGTTTATGGCAGGGCAATCAGCCCCAGCATTTT
>.|TRBV6-5|.|TRBJ2-2|15
CASSKGEGNTGELFF
TGTGCCAGCAGTAAGGGGGAGGGGAACACCGGGGAGCTGTTTTTT
>.|TRBV18|.|TRBJ1-4|15
CASSPSDGKTEKLFF
TGTGCCAGCTCACCCTCGGACGGGAAAACTGAAAAACTGTTTTTT
>.|TRBV5-1|.|TRBJ2-1|15
CASSPLMTSSAEQFF
TGCGCCAGCAGCCCTCTTATGACTTCTTCGGCTGAGCAGTTCTTC
>.|TRBV5-4|.|TRBJ2-2|14
CASSSPSSTGELFF
TGTGCCAGCAGCTCCCCTTCCAGCACCGGGGAGCTGTTTTTT
>.|TRBV5-6|.|TRBJ1-5|16
CASSFTGGASNQPQHF
TGTGCCAGCAGCTTTACGGGGGGAGCAAGCAATCAGCCCCAGCATTTT
>.|TRBV5-1|.|TRBJ2-5|15
CASSLPEIPRETQYF
TGCGCCAGCAGTCTGCCGGAAATCCCGAGGGAGACCCAGTACTTC
>.|TRBV21-1|.|TRBJ1-5|14
CASSKGGEFQPQHF
TGTGCCAGCAGCAAAGGTGGGGAGTTTCAGCCCCAGCATTTT
>.|TRBV11-3|.|TRBJ2-1|14
CASSLGLPGNEQFF
TGTGCCAGCAGCCTGGGACTCCCGGGGAATGAGCAGTTCTTC
>.|TRBV4-2|TRBD2|TRBJ2-3|17
CASSSSGGGGGTDTQYF
TGTGCCAGCAGCTCTAGCGGCGGTGGGGGGGGCACAGATACGCAGTATTTT
>.|TRBV7-6|.|TRBJ2-5|15
CASSLFVSVQETQYF
TGTGCCAGCAGCTTATTTGTTTCGGTCCAAGAGACCCAGTACTTC
>.|TRBV9|.|TRBJ2-1|14
CASSVERERNEQFF
TGTGCCAGCAGCGTTGAGAGGGAGCGGAATGAGCAGTTCTTC
>once|TRBV2|.|TRBJ1-2|12
CASSDRGYGYTF
TGTGCCAGCAGTGACAGGGGCTATGGCTACACCTTC
>.|TRBV15|TRBD1|TRBJ2-7|12
CATSRGGDRVSF
TGTGCCACCAGCAGAGGAGGGGACAGGGTGTCCTTC
>.|TRBV27|.|TRBJ1-5|17
CASSRYQDNYSNQPQHF
TGTGCCAGCAGTCGCTACCAAGACAATTATAGCAATCAGCCCCAGCATTTT
>.|TRBV27|.|TRBJ2-1|13
CASNPGGPNEQFF
TGTGCCAGCAACCCCGGGGGGCCCAATGAGCAGTTCTTC
>.|TRBV2|TRBD2|TRBJ2-5|13
CASRPGLAGTQYF
TGTGCCAGCAGACCCGGACTAGCAGGGACCCAGTACTTC
>.|TRBV7-2|.|TRBJ2-2|15
CASSLDRGGDGELFF
TGTGCCAGCAGCTTAGACAGGGGGGGAGACGGGGAGCTGTTTTTT
>.|TRBV18|TRBD1|TRBJ2-7|15
CASSPGDRDISEQYF
TGTGCCAGCTCACCAGGGGACAGGGATATTAGCGAGCAGTACTTC
>.|TRBV7-3|TRBD2|TRBJ2-3|14
CASSLMGGYTTQYF
TGTGCCAGCAGCTTAATGGGAGGGTATACTACGCAGTATTTT
>.|TRBV29-1|TRBD2|TRBJ2-3|13
CSVVAGALDTQYF
TGCAGCGTTGTGGCGGGAGCGCTAGATACGCAGTATTTT
>.|TRBV5-1|.|TRBJ1-5|15
CASSLWGEGNQPQHF
TGCGCCAGCAGCTTGTGGGGGGAAGGGAATCAGCCCCAGCATTTT
>.|TRBV4-1|.|TRBJ1-2|15
CASSQALGQYYGYTF
TGCGCCAGCAGCCAAGCCCTAGGACAGTACTATGGCTACACCTTC
>.|TRBV19|TRBD1|TRBJ2-7|14
CASSVDRVAYEQYF
TGTGCCAGTAGCGTGGACAGGGTAGCCTACGAGCAGTACTTC
>.|TRBV15|.|TRBJ2-6|15
CATSIGASGANVLTF
TGTGCCACCAGCATAGGGGCGTCTGGGGCCAACGTCCTGACTTTC
>.|TRBV5-1|.|TRBJ2-1|16
CASSSRPSQGGNEQFF
TGCGCCAGCAGCTCGCGCCCTTCTCAGGGAGGTAATGAGCAGTTCTTC
>.|TRBV9|TRBD1|TRBJ1-1|14
CASSPQGKNTEAFF
TGTGCCAGCAGCCCACAGGGGAAGAACACTGAAGCTTTCTTT
>once|TRBV7-9|TRBD2|TRBJ2-2|17
CASSFLAGALNTGELFF
TGTGCCAGCAGCTTCCTAGCGGGGGCCTTAAACACCGGGGAGCTGTTTTTT
>.|TRBV10-3|TRBD1|TRBJ2-7|13
CAIQGTGLYEQYF
TGTGCCATCCAAGGGACAGGACTATACGAGCAGTACTTC
>once|TRBV5-1|.|TRBJ2-7|13
CASSFEGKYEQYF
TGCGCCAGCAGCTTCGAGGGCAAGTACGAGCAGTACTTC
>few|TRBV9|TRBD1|TRBJ1-4|14
CASSGGQGVEKLFF
TGTGCCAGCAGCGGGGGACAGGGGGTTGAAAAACTGTTTTTT
>.|TRBV7-2|TRBD2|TRBJ2-1|20
CASSLANPLAGGGVVGEQFF
TGTGCCAGCAGCTTAGCGAACCCGCTAGCGGGAGGGGGCGTCGTTGGTGAGCAGTTCTTC
>.|TRBV6-5|.|TRBJ2-3|13
CASSRLFTDTQYF
TGTGCCAGCAGTAGACTATTCACAGATACGCAGTATTTT
>.|TRBV15|TRBD2|TRBJ2-3|16
CATSREARGSTDTQYF
TGTGCCACCAGCAGAGAGGCGCGGGGGAGCACAGATACGCAGTATTTT
>.|TRBV28|.|TRBJ2-2|12
CATLRSSGELFF
TGTGCCACCCTGAGAAGCTCCGGGGAGCTGTTTTTT
>once|TRBV28|.|TRBJ2-3|13
CASSSPSTDTQYF
TGTGCCAGCAGTTCCCCAAGCACAGATACGCAGTATTTT
>.|TRBV2|.|TRBJ2-4|12
CASTHRENIQYF
TGTGCCAGCACTCACAGGGAAAACATTCAGTACTTC
>.|TRBV10-3|.|TRBJ1-2|14
CAISEGGVTYGYTF
TGTGCCATCAGTGAGGGGGGGGTAACCTATGGCTACACCTTC
>.|TRBV19|.|TRBJ1-1|13
CATGQGWSTEAFF
TGTGCCACAGGGCAGGGATGGAGCACTGAAGCTTTCTTT
>.|TRBV5-1|.|TRBJ2-2|14
CASSRGGDTGELFF
TGCGCCAGCAGCAGGGGGGGTGACACCGGGGAGCTGTTTTTT
>.|TRBV11-2|TRBD1|TRBJ1-2|16
CASSSQWGTGVYGYTF
TGTGCCAGCAGCTCTCAATGGGGGACAGGGGTCTATGGCTACACCTTC
>.|TRBV4-3|.|TRBJ2-7|15
CASSLSWGRSYEQYF
TGCGCCAGCAGCCTCTCCTGGGGGCGCTCCTACGAGCAGTACTTC
>.|TRBV27|TRBD1|TRBJ2-7|14
CASSLSGTGGEQYF
TGTGCCAGCAGTCTGTCCGGGACAGGGGGGGAGCAGTACTTC
>once|TRBV5-1|TRBD2|TRBJ2-5|16
CASSPGLAGGQETQYF
TGCGCCAGCAGCCCGGGACTAGCGGGGGGCCAAGAGACCCAGTACTTC
>.|TRBV5-1|TRBD1|TRBJ2-2|15
CASINVQGAAGELFF
TGCGCCAGCATCAACGTACAGGGGGCCGCCGGGGAGCTGTTTTTT
>.|TRBV19|.|TRBJ2-7|14
CASSRGERTYEQYF
TGTGCCAGTAGTCGCGGGGAAAGAACCTACGAGCAGTACTTC
>.|TRBV28|TRBD2|TRBJ2-7|16
CASSQAGTSGYYEQYF
TGTGCCAGCAGTCAGGCCGGGACTAGCGGTTACTACGAGCAGTACTTC
>.|TRBV20-1|.|TRBJ1-2|10
CSAQSNGYTF
TGCAGTGCTCAGTCGAATGGCTACACCTTC
>.|TRBV2|.|TRBJ1-6|14
CASSEVGADSPLHF
TGTGCCAGCAGTGAAGTGGGAGCAGATTCACCCCTCCACTTT
>.|TRBV5-1|TRBD1|TRBJ2-1|13
CASRDRQYNEQFF
TGCGCCAGTCGGGACAGGCAATACAATGAGCAGTTCTTC
>.|TRBV7-2|TRBD1|TRBJ1-1|16
CASSQRQGFSNTEAFF
TGTGCCAGCAGCCAACGACAGGGCTTCTCGAACACTGAAGCTTTCTTT
>.|TRBV5-1|TRBD1|TRBJ1-6|15
CASRTRTGASSPLHF
TGCGCCAGCCGAACCCGGACAGGGGCAAGTTCACCCCTCCACTTT